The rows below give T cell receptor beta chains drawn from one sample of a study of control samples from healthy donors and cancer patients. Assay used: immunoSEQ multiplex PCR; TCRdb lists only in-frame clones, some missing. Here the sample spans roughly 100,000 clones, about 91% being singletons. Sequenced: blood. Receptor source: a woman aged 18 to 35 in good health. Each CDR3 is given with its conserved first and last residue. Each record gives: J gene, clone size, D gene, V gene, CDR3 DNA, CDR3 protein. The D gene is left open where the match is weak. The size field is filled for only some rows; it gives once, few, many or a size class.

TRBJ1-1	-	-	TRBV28	TGTGCCAGCAGTCCCGCCATTGACACTGAAGCTTTCTTT	CASSPAIDTEAFF
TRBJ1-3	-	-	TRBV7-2	TGTGCCAGCAGCTCAAGGGGGGTTGGAAACACCATATATTTT	CASSSRGVGNTIYF
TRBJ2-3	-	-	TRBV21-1	TGTGCCAGCAGCCAACGGTTGGACCCCCCTGGAGGCACAGATACGCAGTATTTT	CASSQRLDPPGGTDTQYF
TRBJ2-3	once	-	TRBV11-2	TGTGCCAGCAGCCCTGGGACCACAGATACGCAGTATTTT	CASSPGTTDTQYF
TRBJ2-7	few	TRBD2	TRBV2	TGTGCCAGCAGCCAAGGGACTAGAGGGGACTCCTACGAGCAGTACTTC	CASSQGTRGDSYEQYF
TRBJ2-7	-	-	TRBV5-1	TGCGCCAGCAGCTTGGAGGACAGAAGCTCCTACGAGCAGTACTTC	CASSLEDRSSYEQYF
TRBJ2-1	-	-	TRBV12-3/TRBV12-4	TGTGCCAGCAGTTTTCTGCTCATTGAGCAGTTCTTC	CASSFLLIEQFF
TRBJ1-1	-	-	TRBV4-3	TGCGCCAGCAGCCCAGGGCGGGGGAACACTGAAGCTTTCTTT	CASSPGRGNTEAFF
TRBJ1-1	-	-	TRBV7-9	TGTGCCAGCAGCACACGAACAGGGAACACTGAAGCTTTCTTT	CASSTRTGNTEAFF
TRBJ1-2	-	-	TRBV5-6	TGTGCCAGCAGCTTGGCCGGGACAACAATCTATGGCTACACCTTC	CASSLAGTTIYGYTF
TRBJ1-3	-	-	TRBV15	TGTGCCACCAGCAGAGTCCCACTCGGCCGAAACACCATATATTTT	CATSRVPLGRNTIYF
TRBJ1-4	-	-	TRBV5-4	TGTGCCAGCAGCCCGGATCCCCGCCTAAGTGAAAAACTGTTTTTT	CASSPDPRLSEKLFF
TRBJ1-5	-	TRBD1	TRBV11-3	TGTGCCAGCAACCAAGAAAGGGGACAGGGGGGTGTTCAGCCCCAGCATTTT	CASNQERGQGGVQPQHF
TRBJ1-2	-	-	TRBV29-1	TGCAGCGTTCTCGGGAACTATGGCTACACCTTC	CSVLGNYGYTF
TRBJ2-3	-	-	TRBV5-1	TGCGCCAGCAGCTCGACAGTCGGTACGCAGTATTTT	CASSSTVGTQYF
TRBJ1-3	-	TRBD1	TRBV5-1	TGCGCCAGCAGCTTGGCCGGGACAGACTCTGGAAACACCATATATTTT	CASSLAGTDSGNTIYF
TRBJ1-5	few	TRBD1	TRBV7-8	TGTGCCAGCAGCCCCTGGGCCCCAGGGGGTCAGCCCCAGCATTTT	CASSPWAPGGQPQHF
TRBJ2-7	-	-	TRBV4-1	TGCGCCAGCAGCCAAACCCAGGCGTACGAGCAGTACTTC	CASSQTQAYEQYF
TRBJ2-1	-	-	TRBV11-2	TGTGCCAGCAGCTTAGGAAGCCGCGATGAGCAGTTCTTC	CASSLGSRDEQFF
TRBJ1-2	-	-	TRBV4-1	TGCGCCAGCAGCCCCGGGACCGAGAGCTATGGCTACACCTTC	CASSPGTESYGYTF
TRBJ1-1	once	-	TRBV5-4	TGTGCCAGCAGCTCCCTATGGGATAAAGCTTTCTTT	CASSSLWDKAFF
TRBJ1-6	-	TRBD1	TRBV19	TGTGCCAGTAGCCCCCGACCCAGGACAGGGTCCGGGTCACCCCTCCACTTT	CASSPRPRTGSGSPLHF
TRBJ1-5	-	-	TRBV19	TGTGCCAGTAGCCGCACTAGGGTAGAGGGCAATCAGCCCCAGCATTTT	CASSRTRVEGNQPQHF
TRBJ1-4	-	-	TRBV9	TGTGCCAGCAGCGGGGCAACTAATGAAAAACTGTTTTTT	CASSGATNEKLFF
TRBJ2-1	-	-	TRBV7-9	TGTGCCAGCAGCTTAGCGAGGCAGCGGGCCTACAATGAGCAGTTCTTC	CASSLARQRAYNEQFF
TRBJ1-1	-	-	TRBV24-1	TGTGCCACCAGTGACACTGAAGCTTTCTTT	CATSDTEAFF
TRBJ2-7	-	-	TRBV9	TGTGCCAGCAGCGTAGGGGACTCCCTTCCCTACGAGCAGTACTTC	CASSVGDSLPYEQYF
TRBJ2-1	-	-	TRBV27	TGTGCCAGCAGTTTATTCACAGGGGGGGTCAATGAGCAGTTCTTC	CASSLFTGGVNEQFF
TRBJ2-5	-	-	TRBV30	TGTGCCTGGAGCCCCGCGGCGGGATGGGAGACCCAGTACTTC	CAWSPAAGWETQYF
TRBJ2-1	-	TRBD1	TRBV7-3	TGTGCCAGCAGCTTAACACCGGGACAGGGGAGCAATGAGCAGTTCTTC	CASSLTPGQGSNEQFF
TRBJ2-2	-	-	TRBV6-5	TGTGCCAGCAAAATACTGGACACCGGGGAGCTGTTTTTT	CASKILDTGELFF
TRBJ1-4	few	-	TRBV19	TGTGCCAGTAGCCAGGGCGTTGCAACTAATGAAAAACTGTTTTTT	CASSQGVATNEKLFF
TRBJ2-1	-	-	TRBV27	TGTGCCAGCTTCGATGCCGCCCACTATGAGCAGTTCTTC	CASFDAAHYEQFF
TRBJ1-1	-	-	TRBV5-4	TGTGCCAGCAGCTTTGGACCCAGGGCCCCTAACACTGAAGCTTTCTTT	CASSFGPRAPNTEAFF
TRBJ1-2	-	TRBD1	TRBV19	TGTGCCAGTAGCTCAGATGACAGGGTCGACGCGCTTAACTTC	CASSSDDRVDALNF
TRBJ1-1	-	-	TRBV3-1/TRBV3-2	TGTGCCAGCAGCCAAGATGGGGGGGGCGCAGTCGTTGGTGAAGCTTTCTTT	CASSQDGGGAVVGEAFF
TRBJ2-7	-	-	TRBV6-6	TGTGCCAGCAGTTTAGCGGGACAGGGTTACGAGCAGTACTTC	CASSLAGQGYEQYF
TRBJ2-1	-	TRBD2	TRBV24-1	TGTGCCACCAGTGATTCTCTAGCGGTCTCCTACAATGAGCAGTTCTTC	CATSDSLAVSYNEQFF
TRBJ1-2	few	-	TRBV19	TGTGCCAGTAATCCAGATAGGGGGGTTGACTATGGCTACACCTTC	CASNPDRGVDYGYTF
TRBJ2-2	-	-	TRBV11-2	TGTGCCAGCAGGTCCTTAAGGGGGAGGGCCTTCGGGGAGCTGTTTTTT	CASRSLRGRAFGELFF
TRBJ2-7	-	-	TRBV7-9	TGTGCCAGCAGCTTAGTTGAAGCGACAAATCCCTACGAGCAGTACTTC	CASSLVEATNPYEQYF
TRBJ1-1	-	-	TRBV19	TGTGCCAGTAGTATCCCGACGGCAAACACTGAAGCTTTCTTT	CASSIPTANTEAFF
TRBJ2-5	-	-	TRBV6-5	TGTGCCTCGAGAGGGTGGTCGGAGACCCAGTACTTC	CASRGWSETQYF
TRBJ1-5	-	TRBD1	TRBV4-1	TGCGCCAGCAGCCAAAGACAGGGGCAGTCGGGCAATCAGCCCCAGCATTTT	CASSQRQGQSGNQPQHF
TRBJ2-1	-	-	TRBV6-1	TGTGCCAGCAGTGAAGCGGGGGGGCCCAATGAGCAGTTCTTC	CASSEAGGPNEQFF